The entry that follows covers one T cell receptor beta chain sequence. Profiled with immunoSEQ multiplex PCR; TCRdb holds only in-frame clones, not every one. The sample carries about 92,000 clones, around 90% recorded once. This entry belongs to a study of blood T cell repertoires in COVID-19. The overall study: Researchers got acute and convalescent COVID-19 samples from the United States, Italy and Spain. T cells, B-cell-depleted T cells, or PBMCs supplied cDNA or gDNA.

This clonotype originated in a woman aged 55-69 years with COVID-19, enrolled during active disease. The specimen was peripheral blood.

CDR3 region: CASSPPNRGTGNIQYF. CDR3 nucleotide sequence: TGTGCCAGCTCACCACCAAACAGGGGGACCGGAAACATTCAGTACTTC. The J gene is TRBJ2-4, the V gene TRBV18, with 8 bases lining up with TRBD1. The CDR3 totals 16 residues. J was trimmed by 6 bases and V by 0 bases; bases with no gene match: 7. Germline V CDR1 and CDR2: KGHSH, LQKENI.